This is a list of T cell receptor beta chains from one sample in a study of blood T cell repertoires in COVID-19. Clones were read by immunoSEQ multiplex PCR, and TCRdb kept only the in-frame ones, dropping some. The repertoire holds about 230,000 clones, with approximately 80% as singletons. Sequencing input: peripheral blood. Source of these receptors: a man in his forties who had recovered from COVID-19. The CDR3 runs from the conserved cysteine through the conserved F or W. A D gene is named only where the DNA matches it firmly. Some rows have no size entry. The others give once, few or many, or a class for an expanded clone.

CDR3nt,CDR3aa,j_gene,d_gene,abundance,v_gene
TGCAGTGCTAGTCGGGACAGCCAAGAGACCCAGTACTTC,CSASRDSQETQYF,TRBJ2-5,TRBD1,-,TRBV20-1
TGTGCCAGTAGTGTCGGACAGGGCTCTGGAAACACCATATATTTT,CASSVGQGSGNTIYF,TRBJ1-3,TRBD1,-,TRBV19
TGTGCCAGTAGTATACCGGGACAGACGAACACTGAAGCTTTCTTT,CASSIPGQTNTEAFF,TRBJ1-1,TRBD1,-,TRBV19
TGCGCCAGCAGCCTCCAGGGGGGAACCACAGATACGCAGTATTTT,CASSLQGGTTDTQYF,TRBJ2-3,-,-,TRBV4-3
TGTGCCTGGACCGGACAGGGAGGTAACACTGAAGCTTTCTTT,CAWTGQGGNTEAFF,TRBJ1-1,TRBD1,-,TRBV30
TGTGCCAGCAGCTTATCGGCCAGGGAGGTGGGAAACACCATATATTTT,CASSLSAREVGNTIYF,TRBJ1-3,-,-,TRBV7-8
TGTGCCAGCAGTTACCAACGGGGGGGTTCAGATACGCAGTATTTT,CASSYQRGGSDTQYF,TRBJ2-3,TRBD2,-,TRBV6-6
TGTGCCAGCAGCGCGGGGGAGTTAAGGGAGCAGTTCTTC,CASSAGELREQFF,TRBJ2-1,-,few,TRBV9
TGTGCCAGCAGCCATGCGGGACTTTACTACAATGAGCAGTTCTTC,CASSHAGLYYNEQFF,TRBJ2-1,-,-,TRBV3-1/TRBV3-2
TGTGCCAGCACTCCTGCGGGTGGCAGGTCCGAAGGCACAGATACGCAGTATTTT,CASTPAGGRSEGTDTQYF,TRBJ2-3,-,-,TRBV7-9
TGTGCCACGGGGGTACCTGGGACAGGCGAAGAGGGCTACACCTTC,CATGVPGTGEEGYTF,TRBJ1-2,TRBD1,-,TRBV10-3
TGTGCCAGCAGCTTAGGGCATACCAACTATGGCTACACCTTC,CASSLGHTNYGYTF,TRBJ1-2,-,-,TRBV7-2
TGTGCCAGCAGCCCGAAGGGACAATCCTACAATGAGCAGTTCTTC,CASSPKGQSYNEQFF,TRBJ2-1,-,-,TRBV11-3
TGTGCCAGCAGTTACTCCCCGGGGAACACTGAAGCTTTCTTT,CASSYSPGNTEAFF,TRBJ1-1,-,few,TRBV6-2/TRBV6-3
TGCGCCAGCAGCTTACAGGGGACAAATAATTCACCCCTCCACTTT,CASSLQGTNNSPLHF,TRBJ1-6,TRBD1,-,TRBV5-1
TGTGCCAGCAGCTTAGGGACTCGCACAGATACGCAGTATTTT,CASSLGTRTDTQYF,TRBJ2-3,-,-,TRBV7-8
TGTGCCAGCAGCCGGGGGCTAGCGGGTACCGAAGAGACCCAGTACTTC,CASSRGLAGTEETQYF,TRBJ2-5,TRBD2,few,TRBV5-4
TGCAGCGTTGAACGCCTAGCGGGCTACGAGCAGTACTTC,CSVERLAGYEQYF,TRBJ2-7,TRBD2,-,TRBV29-1
TGTGCCAGCAGTTCCCCGGAGGCCTACGAGCAGTACTTC,CASSSPEAYEQYF,TRBJ2-7,-,-,TRBV12-3/TRBV12-4
TGTGCCAGCAGCTCATCCGCGAGGAGGGAGCAGTTCTTC,CASSSSARREQFF,TRBJ2-1,-,-,TRBV11-3
TGTGCCAGCAGCTTGGGTTTCCGGGACTATGGCTACACCTTC,CASSLGFRDYGYTF,TRBJ1-2,-,many,TRBV5-6
TGTGCCAGCAGCTTAGTGGGGAGCTACAATGAGCAGTTCTTC,CASSLVGSYNEQFF,TRBJ2-1,-,-,TRBV7-8
TGTGCCAGCAGCCCCAATCTAGCGGGCCACCGGAATGAGCAGTTCTTC,CASSPNLAGHRNEQFF,TRBJ2-1,TRBD2,-,TRBV3-1/TRBV3-2
TGTGCCAGCCTCTCCTCGGGATCCAGCGGGGGGACCTACGAGCAGTACTTC,CASLSSGSSGGTYEQYF,TRBJ2-7,TRBD2,few,TRBV28
TGTGCCAGCAGCTTACGAGCGCCAGGGGGCGGCGGCACTGAAGCTTTCTTT,CASSLRAPGGGGTEAFF,TRBJ1-1,TRBD1,-,TRBV11-2
TGTGCCAGTAGTATCATTGGGCTCCAAGAGACCCAGTACTTC,CASSIIGLQETQYF,TRBJ2-5,-,-,TRBV19
TGTGCCAGCAGTGACGGAAAGACAGGGGGGATCCCTTATAGCAATCAGCCCCAGCATTTT,CASSDGKTGGIPYSNQPQHF,TRBJ1-5,TRBD1,once,TRBV6-4
TGCAGTGCTAGTCCCGTCCCGGGGACTAGGCGCTACGAGCAGTACTTC,CSASPVPGTRRYEQYF,TRBJ2-7,TRBD2,-,TRBV20-1
TGTGCCAGCAGCTTGCGGTGGGCGCTGGCGGGGGCAATAGATACGCAGTATTTT,CASSLRWALAGAIDTQYF,TRBJ2-3,-,-,TRBV5-6
TGCGCCAGCAGTCAAGGCAGGGTAATACTAAGCTCCTATAATTCACCCCTCCACTTT,CASSQGRVILSSYNSPLHF,TRBJ1-6,-,-,TRBV23-1
TGTGCCAGCAGCCAAGTCGGCGGGGCCTCCCGCAATGAGCAGTTCTTC,CASSQVGGASRNEQFF,TRBJ2-1,-,-,TRBV3-1/TRBV3-2
TGTGCCAGCAGCTTAGATAATGCAGGTAGCACAGATACGCAGTATTTT,CASSLDNAGSTDTQYF,TRBJ2-3,-,-,TRBV11-3
TGTGCCAGCATCCCGGGAGGGACAGCGAGCCTCTACGAGCAGTACTTC,CASIPGGTASLYEQYF,TRBJ2-7,-,-,TRBV5-5
TGTGCCAGCAGTCTCCGGTTGGGAGTGAACACTGAAGCTTTCTTT,CASSLRLGVNTEAFF,TRBJ1-1,-,-,TRBV27
TGTGCCAGCGAGGACAGGGTAAACTATGGCTACACCTTC,CASEDRVNYGYTF,TRBJ1-2,TRBD1,-,TRBV25-1
TGTGCCAGCAGCACGACGGGACAGCGTATCCCGGGGAACACTGAAGCTTTCTTT,CASSTTGQRIPGNTEAFF,TRBJ1-1,TRBD1,-,TRBV7-9
TGTGCCAGCAGCGCGGCCGGGGAGCTGTTTTTT,CASSAAGELFF,TRBJ2-2,-,-,TRBV9
TGTGCCAGCAGCCCTACAGGGGTAGGTTCTGGGGCCAACGTCCTGACTTTC,CASSPTGVGSGANVLTF,TRBJ2-6,TRBD1,-,TRBV27
TGTGCCAGCAGTCGCAAGGGTAGCGGGGTCGGTGATACGCAGTATTTT,CASSRKGSGVGDTQYF,TRBJ2-3,TRBD2,-,TRBV27
TGTGCCAGCAGCCCCGGGGACAGTTTAGCCAAAAACATTCAGTACTTC,CASSPGDSLAKNIQYF,TRBJ2-4,TRBD1,-,TRBV5-4
TGTGCCAGCAGCCCTTCCGGGACTGGCTCCTACGAGCAGTACTTC,CASSPSGTGSYEQYF,TRBJ2-7,-,-,TRBV7-2
TGCAGTGCTAGTCGTCTAGCGGTGTACAATGAGCAGTTCTTC,CSASRLAVYNEQFF,TRBJ2-1,TRBD2,once,TRBV20-1
TGTGCCAGCAGCTTGGACAGTAACAATGAGCAGTTCTTC,CASSLDSNNEQFF,TRBJ2-1,-,-,TRBV13
TGTGCCAGCAGCTACGCGACTGGCACAGATACGCAGTATTTT,CASSYATGTDTQYF,TRBJ2-3,-,-,TRBV7-2
TGTGCCAGCAGAAGACGCCGGACAGGGGTTAATTCACCCCTCCACTTT,CASRRRRTGVNSPLHF,TRBJ1-6,TRBD1,-,TRBV28
TGCGCCAGCAGTGAAGGGACAGCGAACACCGGGGAGCTGTTTTTT,CASSEGTANTGELFF,TRBJ2-2,TRBD1,-,TRBV10-1
TGTGCCAGCAGCTTAGGCCCGGAAAACATTCAGTACTTC,CASSLGPENIQYF,TRBJ2-4,-,-,TRBV11-2
TGCGCCAGCAGCTTGATGGACAGCGAGCAGTACTTC,CASSLMDSEQYF,TRBJ2-7,-,-,TRBV5-1
TGTGCCAGCAGCACCCAGGGTTTAACGCAGCCCCAGCATTTT,CASSTQGLTQPQHF,TRBJ1-5,-,-,TRBV7-9
TGTGCCAGCAGCTTAGGCGGGACAGGGGGTTTTTACGAGCAGTACTTC,CASSLGGTGGFYEQYF,TRBJ2-7,TRBD1,-,TRBV13
TGTGCCAGCAGCTCACCCGAGGACGGAGGGTATGGCTACACCTTC,CASSSPEDGGYGYTF,TRBJ1-2,-,-,TRBV7-9
TGTGCCAGCTCCGAGGACAGGGACCACTATGGCTACACCTTC,CASSEDRDHYGYTF,TRBJ1-2,TRBD1,-,TRBV18
TGTGCCAGCAGCCCCCGACTAGCCACTCCGGATACGCAGTATTTT,CASSPRLATPDTQYF,TRBJ2-3,TRBD2,once,TRBV5-4